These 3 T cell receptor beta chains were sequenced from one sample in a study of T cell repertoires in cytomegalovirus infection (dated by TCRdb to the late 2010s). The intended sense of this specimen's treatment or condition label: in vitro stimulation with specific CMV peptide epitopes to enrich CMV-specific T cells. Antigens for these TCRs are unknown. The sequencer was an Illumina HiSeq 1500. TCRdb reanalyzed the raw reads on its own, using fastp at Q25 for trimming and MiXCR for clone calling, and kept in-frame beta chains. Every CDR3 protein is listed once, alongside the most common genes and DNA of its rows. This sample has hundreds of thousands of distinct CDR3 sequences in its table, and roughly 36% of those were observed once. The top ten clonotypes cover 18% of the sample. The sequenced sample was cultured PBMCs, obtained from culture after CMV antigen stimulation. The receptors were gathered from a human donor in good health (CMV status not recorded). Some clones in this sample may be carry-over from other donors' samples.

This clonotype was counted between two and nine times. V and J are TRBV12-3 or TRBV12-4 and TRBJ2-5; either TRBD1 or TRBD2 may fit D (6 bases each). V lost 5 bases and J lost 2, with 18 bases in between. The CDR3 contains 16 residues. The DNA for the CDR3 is TGTGCCAGCAGTCCCTGGATGGGGGGCTTGCAAGAGACCCAGTACTTC. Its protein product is CASSPWMGGLQETQYF.

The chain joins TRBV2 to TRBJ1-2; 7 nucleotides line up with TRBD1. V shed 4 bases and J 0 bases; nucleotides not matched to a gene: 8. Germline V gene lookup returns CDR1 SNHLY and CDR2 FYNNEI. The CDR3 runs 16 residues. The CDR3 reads CASSARGGGSNYGYTF. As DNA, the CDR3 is TGTGCCAGCAGTGCTAGAGGAGGGGGCTCTAACTATGGCTACACCTTC.

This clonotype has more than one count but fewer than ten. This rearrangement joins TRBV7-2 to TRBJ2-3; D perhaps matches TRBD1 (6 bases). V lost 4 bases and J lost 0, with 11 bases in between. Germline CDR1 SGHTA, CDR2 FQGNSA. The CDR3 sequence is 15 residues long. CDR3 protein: CASSSDRTSTDTQYF. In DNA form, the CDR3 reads TGTGCCAGCAGCTCAGACAGGACTAGCACAGATACGCAGTATTTT.